These 18 T cell receptor beta chains share one sample of origin, sequenced in a study of T cells after posttransplantation cyclophosphamide. A marrow graft followed busulfan-fludarabine conditioning, with cyclophosphamide on days +3 and +4. TCRdb's table, derived via immunoSEQ multiplex PCR, lists solely in-frame clones and lacks some. Observed in the sample are roughly 8,000 clones, none of them singletons. The sequenced sample was PBMCs, obtained after allogeneic stem cell transplant with posttransplant cyclophosphamide. The receptors come from a female patient aged 50-59 years who received an allogeneic stem cell transplant from a related donor, was CMV-positive, and had no GVHD. Some T cells here may be from the graft donor.

This clone has ten or more counts. J is TRBJ2-2 and V is TRBV7-6; a possible D gene is TRBD2 (5 bases). The CDR3 runs to 15 residues. V lost 5 bases and J 2 bases, leaving 12 bases between the germline ends. Per the germline V gene, CDR1 is SGHVS and CDR2 is FNYEAQ. The CDR3 reads CASSLRAVNTGELFF. The CDR3 DNA reads TGTGCCAGCAGCCTGAGAGCGGTTAACACCGGGGAGCTGTTTTTT.

This clone has ten or more counts. The genes are TRBV12-3 or TRBV12-4 and TRBJ1-1; no clear D gene. This CDR3 comprises 14 residues. Deletions cut 3 bases from V and 1 base from J, with 9 bases between. The CDR3 spells CASSFIAANTEAFF. In DNA, the CDR3 is TGTGCCAGCAGTTTCATCGCGGCGAACACTGAAGCTTTCTTT.

This clone was seen repeatedly, ten times or more. The V call is TRBV18, the J call TRBJ2-3; 10 bases fit TRBD2. The V gene end was trimmed by 6 bases and the J gene end by 3 bases; junction bases not matched to a gene: 6. CDR1 is KGHSH and CDR2 is LQKENI in the germline V gene. The CDR3 has 15 amino acids. This chain's CDR3 is CASSPLAGVTDTQYF. The DNA for the CDR3 is TGTGCCAGCTCCCCCCTAGCGGGAGTAACAGATACGCAGTATTTT.

This clone was counted at least ten times. The chain has TRBV7-9 and TRBJ2-5, with no clear D. The CDR3 consists of 12 residues. The ends were cut back, 5 bases at V and 5 bases at J, with 9 bases in the middle. Germline V gives CDR1 SEHNR, CDR2 FQNEAQ (reference sequence). CDR3: CASSPGSETQYF. CDR3 DNA: TGTGCCAGCAGCCCCGGTTCGGAGACCCAGTACTTC.

This clone occurred many times. The V and J genes are TRBV19 and TRBJ2-1, with D maybe TRBD1 (5 bases). Trimming left V 3 bases short and J 5 bases short, with 20 bases between. CDR1 and CDR2 from the germline V gene are LNHDA and SQIVND (reference sequence). The CDR3 has 17 amino acids. The chain's CDR3 is CASSIHPLGRVNNEQFF. CDR3 sequence (DNA): TGTGCCAGTAGTATCCATCCCCTCGGCAGGGTTAACAATGAGCAGTTCTTC.

This clone ranks as medium-sized. The chain combines TRBV28 with TRBJ2-1, with 11 bases lining up with TRBD2. This CDR3 comprises 15 residues. Germline CDR1 is MDHEN and CDR2 is SYDVKM. With V trimmed by 6 bases and J by 5 bases, 6 bases remained unmatched. DNA for the CDR3: TGTGCCAGCAGCATAAGGGGACTAGCGGACAATGAGCAGTTCTTC. It codes for CASSIRGLADNEQFF.

This clone came up many times. The rearrangement links TRBV15 to TRBJ2-7; perhaps TRBD1 as D (5 bases). This CDR3 region has 16 residues. V gave up 3 bases and J gave up 4 bases, with 19 bases separating them. Germline CDR1 is LNHNV and CDR2 is YYDKDF (reference sequence). The CDR3 loop reads CATSRPRTTAFYEQYF. CDR3 DNA sequence: TGTGCCACCAGCAGGCCACGAACGACAGCCTTTTACGAGCAGTACTTC.

This clone was picked up many times. The genes are TRBV15 and TRBJ2-7; 7 nucleotides align to TRBD2. CDR1 and CDR2 (germline): LNHNV, YYDKDF (reference sequence). The CDR3 runs to 17 residues. Unmatched junction bases numbered 10, after V lost 2 bases and J lost 0 bases. The CDR3 bases are TGTGCCACCAGCAGACCCCCAGCGGGACCGGCCTCCTACGAGCAGTACTTC. The encoded protein is CATSRPPAGPASYEQYF.

The sample holds many counts of this clone. This chain uses TRBV5-5 with TRBJ1-5; no reliable D call. Trimming took 4 bases from V and 0 from J, leaving 14 bases between them. The germline V gene encodes CDR1 SGHKS and CDR2 YYEKEE (reference sequence). CDR3 length: 16 residues. The chain's CDR3 is CASSPPPAGSNQPQHF. CDR3 nucleotide sequence: TGTGCCAGCAGCCCCCCCCCGGCAGGTAGCAATCAGCCCCAGCATTTT.

Many counts were recorded for this clone. V gene TRBV6-2 or TRBV6-3 combines with J gene TRBJ2-5; no reliable D call. This CDR3 contains 13 residues. The V end was cut by 6 bases, the J end by 1 base, with 9 bases between. From germline, CDR1 is MNHEY and CDR2 SVGEGT. The CDR3 reads CASRRHGQETQYF. The CDR3 region has the DNA TGTGCCAGCAGGCGACATGGCCAAGAGACCCAGTACTTC.

This clone was found many times. V gene TRBV5-8 combines with J gene TRBJ2-5; 7 nucleotides align to TRBD1. After removal of 7 bases from V and 3 bases from J, the junction contained 12 bases not matched to a gene. The CDR3 totals 15 residues. Germline loops: CDR1 SGHTS, CDR2 YDEGEE. CDR3 bases: TGTGCCAGCCAGACGGCACAGGGGAAGGAAGAGACCCAGTACTTC. Its translation: CASQTAQGKEETQYF. Together with reference TRBV5-8 and TRBJ2-5, the CDR3 gives the full variable domain: EAGVTQSPTHLIKTRGQQATLRCSPISGHTSVYWYQQALGLGLQFLLWYDEGEERNRGNFPPRFSGRQFPNYSSELNVNALELEDSALYLCASQTAQGKEETQYFGPGTRLLVL.

This clone was recorded a few times. The rearrangement uses TRBV29-1 and TRBJ2-5; D gene ambiguous. CDR3 length equals 14 residues. CDR1 is SQVTM and CDR2 is ANQGSEA in the germline V gene. The V gene lost 4 bases and the J gene lost 2 bases, with 14 bases spanning the gap. The CDR3 DNA reads TGCAGCGTTGGTTCGCCATTAGAACAAGAGACCCAGTACTTC. As protein: CSVGSPLEQETQYF.

This chain connects TRBV7-3 to TRBJ2-2, with a possible D match to TRBD1 (5 bases). The CDR3 loop spans 13 amino acids. The V end lost 7 bases, the J end lost 4 bases, and 10 bases lay between the germline ends. The germline V gene has CDR1 SGHTA and CDR2 FQGTGA. CDR3 coding DNA: TGTGCCAGCAACCCAGGGTTCACCGGGGAGCTGTTTTTT. As protein: CASNPGFTGELFF.

This clone was observed at least ten times. V gene TRBV24-1 combines with J gene TRBJ1-5, with TRBD1 matching 9 bases. CDR3 length: 15 amino acids. The ends lost 7 bases at V and 3 bases at J; junction bases unmatched: 6. Germline loops: CDR1 KGHDR, CDR2 SFDVKD. Here the CDR3 DNA reads TGTGCCACCAGCGACGGACAGGGGCTCAATCAGCCCCAGCATTTT. It translates to CATSDGQGLNQPQHF.

This clone has ten or more counts. J is TRBJ1-2 and V is TRBV11-2; 7 nucleotides align to TRBD1. Per germline, CDR1 SGHAT and CDR2 FQNNGV. The junction had 8 bases not matched to a gene; V was cut back by 2 bases and J by 5 bases. There are 15 residues in the CDR3. The CDR3 loop reads CASSLTLQGGYGYTF. CDR3 in DNA: TGTGCCAGCAGCTTAACTCTGCAGGGGGGATATGGCTACACCTTC. Filled out from reference TRBV11-2 and TRBJ1-2, the complete variable domain reads EAGVAQSPRYKIIEKRQSVAFWCNPISGHATLYWYQQILGQGPKLLIQFQNNGVVDDSQLPKDRFSAERLKGVDSTLKIQPAKLEDSAVYLCASSLTLQGGYGYTFGSGTRLTVV.

In this sample, this clone turned up many times. V and J are TRBV10-3 and TRBJ2-7, with 8 bases identical to TRBD2. The CDR3 is 16 residues long. J gave up 4 bases and V 4 bases, and 12 bases lay outside the gene matches. CDR1 ENHRY and CDR2 SYGVKD come from the germline V gene. The chain's CDR3 is CAISGLKDTSGYEQYF. The DNA of the CDR3 is TGTGCCATCAGTGGACTCAAAGATACTAGCGGTTACGAGCAGTACTTC.

This clone is classed as medium-sized. The chain has TRBV7-3 and TRBJ2-7; 9 positions match TRBD2. Germline CDR1 and CDR2: SGHTA and FQGTGA. Losses at the gene ends were 4 bases for V and 4 bases for J; bases not matched to a gene: 5. CDR3 length equals 14 residues. The CDR3 DNA reads TGTGCCAGCAGCTATAGCGGGAGCGGGTACGAGCAGTACTTC. Translating gives CASSYSGSGYEQYF.

This clone was recorded many times. The chain employs TRBV6-1 and TRBJ2-5; 8 bases align to TRBD1. V trimming: 6 bases; J trimming: 7 bases; junction bases outside the gene matches: 10. Per the germline V gene, CDR1 is MNHNS and CDR2 is SASEGT. This CDR3 contains 14 residues. This chain's CDR3 is CASSRDRTLGTQYF. DNA of the CDR3: TGTGCCAGCAGCCGGGACAGGACTCTTGGGACCCAGTACTTC.